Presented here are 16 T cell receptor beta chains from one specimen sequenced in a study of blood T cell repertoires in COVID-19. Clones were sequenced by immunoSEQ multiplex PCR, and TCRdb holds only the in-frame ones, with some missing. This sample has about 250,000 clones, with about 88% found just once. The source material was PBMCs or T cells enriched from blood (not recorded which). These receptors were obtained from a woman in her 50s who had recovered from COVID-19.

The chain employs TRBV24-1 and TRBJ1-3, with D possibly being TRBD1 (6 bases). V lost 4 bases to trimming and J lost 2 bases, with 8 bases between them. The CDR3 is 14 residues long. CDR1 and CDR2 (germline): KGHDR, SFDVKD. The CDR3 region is CATSDRGPGNTIYF. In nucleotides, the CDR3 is TGTGCCACCAGTGACAGGGGCCCTGGAAACACCATATATTTT.

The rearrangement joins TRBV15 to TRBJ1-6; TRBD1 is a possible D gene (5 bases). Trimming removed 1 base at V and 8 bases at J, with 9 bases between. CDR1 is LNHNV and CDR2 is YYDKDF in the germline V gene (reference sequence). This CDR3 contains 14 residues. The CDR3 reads CATSRAQGDSPLHF. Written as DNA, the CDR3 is TGTGCCACCAGCAGAGCACAAGGGGATTCACCCCTCCACTTT.

In DNA form, the CDR3 reads TGCGCCAGCAGCTTGGAAAGACAGAAAAGCTCCTACAATGAGCAGTTCTTC. Its protein is CASSLERQKSSYNEQFF. V is TRBV5-1 and J is TRBJ2-1, with D maybe TRBD1 (5 bases). This CDR3 has 17 amino acids. Germline V CDR1 and CDR2: SGHRS, YFSETQ. Trimming stripped 0 bases from V and 0 bases from J, with 13 bases between.

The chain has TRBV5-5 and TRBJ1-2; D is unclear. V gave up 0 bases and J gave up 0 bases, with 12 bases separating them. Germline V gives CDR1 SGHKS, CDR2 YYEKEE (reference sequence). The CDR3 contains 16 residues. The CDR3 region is CASSLDDIAANYGYTF. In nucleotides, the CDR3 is TGTGCCAGCAGCTTGGATGATATAGCCGCTAACTATGGCTACACCTTC.

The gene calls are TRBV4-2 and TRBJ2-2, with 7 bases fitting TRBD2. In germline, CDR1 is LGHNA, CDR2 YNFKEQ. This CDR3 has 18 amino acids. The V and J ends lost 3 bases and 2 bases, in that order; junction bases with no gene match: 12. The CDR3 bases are TGTGCCAGCAGCCAGGAACAGACCGGGACTATTAACACCGGGGAGCTGTTTTTT. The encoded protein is CASSQEQTGTINTGELFF.

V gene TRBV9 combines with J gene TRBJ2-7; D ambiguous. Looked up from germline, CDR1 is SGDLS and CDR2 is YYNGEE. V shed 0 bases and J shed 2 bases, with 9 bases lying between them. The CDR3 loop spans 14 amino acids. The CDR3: CASSVGRWTYEQYF. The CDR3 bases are TGTGCCAGCAGCGTAGGGCGGTGGACCTACGAGCAGTACTTC.

The CDR3 coding sequence is TGTGCCAGCAGTTACGGACAGGGAGCCAAAAACATTCAGTACTTC. It translates to CASSYGQGAKNIQYF. The rearrangement joins TRBV6-2 or TRBV6-3 to TRBJ2-4, with 8 positions matching TRBD1. Germline CDR1 reads MNHEY; CDR2 reads SVGEGT. The CDR3 consists of 15 residues. Trimming at V came to 2 bases and at J to 0 bases, leaving 0 bases not matched to a gene.

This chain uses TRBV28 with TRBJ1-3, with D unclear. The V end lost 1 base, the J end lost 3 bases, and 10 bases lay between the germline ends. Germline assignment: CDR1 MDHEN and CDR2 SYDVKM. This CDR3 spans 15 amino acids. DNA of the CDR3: TGTGCCAGCAGTTTATCGGGGATTCGTGGAAACACCATATATTTT. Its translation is CASSLSGIRGNTIYF.

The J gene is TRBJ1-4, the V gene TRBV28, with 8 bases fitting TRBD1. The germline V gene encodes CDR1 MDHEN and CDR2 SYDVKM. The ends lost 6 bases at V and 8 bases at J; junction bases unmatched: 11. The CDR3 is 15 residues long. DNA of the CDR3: TGTGCCAGCAGAGATGCCAGGGGGCTCGTGGAAAAACTGTTTTTT. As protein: CASRDARGLVEKLFF. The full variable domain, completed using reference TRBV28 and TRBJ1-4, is DVKVTQSSRYLVKRTGEKVFLECVQDMDHENMFWYRQDPGLGLRLIYFSYDVKMKEKGDIPEGYSVSREKKERFSLILESASTNQTSMYLCASRDARGLVEKLFFGSGTQLSVL.

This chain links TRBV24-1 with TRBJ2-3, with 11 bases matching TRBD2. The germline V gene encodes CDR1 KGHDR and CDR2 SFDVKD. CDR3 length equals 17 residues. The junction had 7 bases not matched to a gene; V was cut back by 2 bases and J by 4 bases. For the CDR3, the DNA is TGTGCCACCAGTGATTCGCTACTAGCGGGAGTGGCAGATACGCAGTATTTT. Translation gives CATSDSLLAGVADTQYF.

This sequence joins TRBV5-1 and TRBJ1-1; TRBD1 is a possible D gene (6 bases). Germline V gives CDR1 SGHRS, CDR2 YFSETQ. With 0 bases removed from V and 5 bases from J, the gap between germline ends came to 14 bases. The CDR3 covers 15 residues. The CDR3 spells CASSLVGGQGTEAFF. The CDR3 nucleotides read TGCGCCAGCAGCTTGGTGGGGGGGCAGGGGACTGAAGCTTTCTTT.

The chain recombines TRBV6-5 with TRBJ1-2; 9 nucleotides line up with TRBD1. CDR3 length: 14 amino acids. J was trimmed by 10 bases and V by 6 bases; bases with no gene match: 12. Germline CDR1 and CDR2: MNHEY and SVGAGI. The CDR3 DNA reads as TGTGCCAGCAGAATGGGACAGGGATTTTTCGACTACACCTTC. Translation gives CASRMGQGFFDYTF.

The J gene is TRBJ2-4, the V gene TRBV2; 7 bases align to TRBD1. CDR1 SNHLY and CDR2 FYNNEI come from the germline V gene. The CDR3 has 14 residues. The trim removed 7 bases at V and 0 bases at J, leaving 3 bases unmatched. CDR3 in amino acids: CASMTGLAKNIQYF. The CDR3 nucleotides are TGTGCCAGCATGACAGGGCTAGCCAAAAACATTCAGTACTTC.

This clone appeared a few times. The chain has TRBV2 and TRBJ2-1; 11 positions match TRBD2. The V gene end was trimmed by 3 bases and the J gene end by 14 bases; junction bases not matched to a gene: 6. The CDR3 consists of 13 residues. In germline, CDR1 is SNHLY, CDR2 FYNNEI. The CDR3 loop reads CASSDLAGGTEFF. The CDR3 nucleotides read TGTGCCAGCAGTGACCTAGCGGGAGGTACTGAGTTCTTC.

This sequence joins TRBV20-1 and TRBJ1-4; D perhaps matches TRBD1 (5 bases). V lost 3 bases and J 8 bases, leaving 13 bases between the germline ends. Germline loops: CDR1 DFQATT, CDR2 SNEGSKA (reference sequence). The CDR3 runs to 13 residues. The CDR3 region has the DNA TGCAGTGCTAGTAGTCCCAACAGGGAAAAACTGTTTTTT. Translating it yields CSASSPNREKLFF.

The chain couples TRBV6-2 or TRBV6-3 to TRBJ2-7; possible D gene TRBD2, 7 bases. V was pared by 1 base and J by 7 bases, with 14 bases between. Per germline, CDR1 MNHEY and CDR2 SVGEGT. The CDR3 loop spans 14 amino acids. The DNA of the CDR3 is TGTGCCAGCAGTTACTTCCAGGGGAGGGCTGAGCAGTACTTC. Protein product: CASSYFQGRAEQYF.